This TCR beta chain was recorded in a study of vaccination effects on CD4 cells after COVID-19. Study-level background: Convalescent patient samples, from a couple of individuals, date to 16 days and one week before vaccination. Study-wide results and caveats: Few convalescent patients were studied, and early post-infection samples were lacking. Both infection-induced and vaccine-induced clones contracted markedly at late post-vaccination timepoints.

The sample holds a few counts of this clone. The antigen is unknown. In germline, CDR1 is KGHSH, CDR2 LQKENI. CDR3 length: 14 residues. Unmatched junction bases numbered 5, after V lost 3 bases and J lost 5 bases. Assay used: immunoSEQ multiplex PCR; TCRdb lists only in-frame clones, some missing. The table records more than 45,000 clones, about 77% of them present only once. Sequencing was preceded by expansion of antigen-specific CD4+ T cells with viral peptide pools in the ViraFEST assay. Isolating CD4+ T cells followed 9 to 11 days of culture. The person had PCR-confirmed SARS-CoV-2 infection between March and December 2020.

The chain combines TRBV18 with TRBJ1-2; 8 nucleotides line up with TRBD1. The sample consisted of CD4+ T cells from PBMCs cultured with HIV peptides, taken before COVID-19 vaccination. Subset here: HIV-1 Nef peptide pool negative control/reference culture. The sequence was collected from a human donor who had a prior SARS-CoV-2 infection. The CDR3 bases are TGTGCCAGCTCACCGACAGGGGATGGTTATGGCTACACCTTC. Translating it yields CASSPTGDGYGYTF.